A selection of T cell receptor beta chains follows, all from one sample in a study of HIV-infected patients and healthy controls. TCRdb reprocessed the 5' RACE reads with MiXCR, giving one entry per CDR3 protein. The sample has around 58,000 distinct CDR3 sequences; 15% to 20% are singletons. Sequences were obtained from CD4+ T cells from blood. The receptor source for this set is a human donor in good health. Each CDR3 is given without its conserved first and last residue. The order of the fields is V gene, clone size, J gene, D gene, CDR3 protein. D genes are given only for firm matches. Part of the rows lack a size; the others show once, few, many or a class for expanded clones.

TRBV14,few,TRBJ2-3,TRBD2,ASSRWASGGTDTQY
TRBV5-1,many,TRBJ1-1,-,ASESGSQNTEAF
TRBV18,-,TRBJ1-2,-,ASSQGKTVFYGYT
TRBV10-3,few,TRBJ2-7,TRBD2,AITASGRAYEQY
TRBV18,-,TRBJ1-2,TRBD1,ASSPAQGADGYT
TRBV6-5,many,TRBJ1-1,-,ASTPRGGTEAF
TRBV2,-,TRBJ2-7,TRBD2,ASSGELAGVSEQY
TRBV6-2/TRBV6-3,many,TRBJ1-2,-,ASSYAVAGLYGYT
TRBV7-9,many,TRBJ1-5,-,ASSASGASNQPQH
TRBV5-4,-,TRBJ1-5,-,ASSLRRRHIAIQPQH
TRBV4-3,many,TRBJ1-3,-,ASSRTGISGNTIY
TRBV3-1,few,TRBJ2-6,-,ASSHGWNSGANVLT
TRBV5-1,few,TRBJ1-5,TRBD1,ASSLAPSGDRRDQPQH
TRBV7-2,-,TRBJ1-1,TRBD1,ASSLVGQGFFTEAF
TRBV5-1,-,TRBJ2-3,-,ASSLAATTDTQY
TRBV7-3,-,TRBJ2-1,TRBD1,ASSRQGGGNEQF
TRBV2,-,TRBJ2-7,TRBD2,ASQREASYEQY
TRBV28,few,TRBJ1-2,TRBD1,ASSAAGQGARGYT
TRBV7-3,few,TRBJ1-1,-,ASSSYAGGIHTEAF
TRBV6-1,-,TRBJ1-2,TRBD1,ASSPGTGGYLAYGYT
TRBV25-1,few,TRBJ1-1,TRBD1,ASSEWRDRAEAF
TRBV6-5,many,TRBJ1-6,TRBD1,ASSYFLGQGDNSPLH
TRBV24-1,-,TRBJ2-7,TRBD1,ATSDLLQGARASYEQY
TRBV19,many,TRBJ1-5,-,ASSMGQFELLINSQPQH
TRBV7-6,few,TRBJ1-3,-,ASGPPFGNTIY
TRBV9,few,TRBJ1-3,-,ASSVEEGVSNTIY
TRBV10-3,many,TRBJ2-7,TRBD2,AVADGVSGRADEQY
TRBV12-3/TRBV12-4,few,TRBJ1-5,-,ASSFSGGINQPQH
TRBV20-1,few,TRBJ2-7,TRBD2,SASPPSGRANEQY